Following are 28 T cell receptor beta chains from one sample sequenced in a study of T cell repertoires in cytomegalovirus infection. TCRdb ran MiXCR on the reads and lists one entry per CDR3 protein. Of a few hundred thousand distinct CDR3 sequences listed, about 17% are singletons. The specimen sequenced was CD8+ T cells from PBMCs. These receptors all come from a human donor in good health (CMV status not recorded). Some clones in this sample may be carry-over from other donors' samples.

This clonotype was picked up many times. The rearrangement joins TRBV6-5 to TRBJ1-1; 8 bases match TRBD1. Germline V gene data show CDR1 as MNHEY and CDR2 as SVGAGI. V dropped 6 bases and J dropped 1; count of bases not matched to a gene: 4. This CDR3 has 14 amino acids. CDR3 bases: TGTGCCAGCAGGTCCGGGACAGGGAACACTGAAGCTTTCTTT. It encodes CASRSGTGNTEAFF.

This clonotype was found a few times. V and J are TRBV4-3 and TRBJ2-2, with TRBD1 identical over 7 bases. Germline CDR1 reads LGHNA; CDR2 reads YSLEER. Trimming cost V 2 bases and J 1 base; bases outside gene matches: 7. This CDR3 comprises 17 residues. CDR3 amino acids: CASSQSHGTENTGELFF. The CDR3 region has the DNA TGCGCCAGCAGCCAATCCCATGGGACAGAGAACACCGGGGAGCTGTTTTTT.

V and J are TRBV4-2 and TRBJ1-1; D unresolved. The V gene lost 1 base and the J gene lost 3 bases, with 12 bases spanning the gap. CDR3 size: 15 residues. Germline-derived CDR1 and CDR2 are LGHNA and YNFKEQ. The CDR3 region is CASSQGTETHTEAFF. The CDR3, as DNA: TGTGCCAGCAGCCAAGGGACGGAGACGCACACTGAAGCTTTCTTT.

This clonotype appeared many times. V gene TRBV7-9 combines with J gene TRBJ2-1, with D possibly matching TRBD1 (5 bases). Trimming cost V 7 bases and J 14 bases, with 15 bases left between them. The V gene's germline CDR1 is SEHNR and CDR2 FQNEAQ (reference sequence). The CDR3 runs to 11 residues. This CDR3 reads CASNQGVWEFF. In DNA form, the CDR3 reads TGTGCCAGCAACCAAGGGGTGTGGGAGTTCTTC.

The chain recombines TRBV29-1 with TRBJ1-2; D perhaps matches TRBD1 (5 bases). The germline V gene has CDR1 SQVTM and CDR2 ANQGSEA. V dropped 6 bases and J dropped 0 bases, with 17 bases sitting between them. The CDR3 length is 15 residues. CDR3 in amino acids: CSVGPGGFPNYGYTF. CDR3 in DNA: TGCAGCGTCGGACCCGGGGGGTTCCCTAACTATGGCTACACCTTC.

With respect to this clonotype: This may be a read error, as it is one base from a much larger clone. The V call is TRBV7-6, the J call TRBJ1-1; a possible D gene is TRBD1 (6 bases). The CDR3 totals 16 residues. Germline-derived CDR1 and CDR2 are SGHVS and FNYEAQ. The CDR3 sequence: CASSATQQGYNTEALF. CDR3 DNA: TGTGCCAGCAGCGCAACCCAACAGGGCTATAACACTGAAGCTCTCTTT.

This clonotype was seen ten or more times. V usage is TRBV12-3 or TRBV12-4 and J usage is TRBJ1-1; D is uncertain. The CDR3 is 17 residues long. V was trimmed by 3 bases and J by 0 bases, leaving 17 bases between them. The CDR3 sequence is CASSFIRTGSMNTEAFF. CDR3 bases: TGTGCCAGCAGTTTCATCAGGACCGGGAGCATGAACACTGAAGCTTTCTTT.

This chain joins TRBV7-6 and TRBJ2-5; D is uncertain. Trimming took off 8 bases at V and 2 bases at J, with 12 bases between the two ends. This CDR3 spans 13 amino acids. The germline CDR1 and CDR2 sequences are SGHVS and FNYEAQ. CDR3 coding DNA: TGTGCCAGCGAAATGTCTCGGCAAGAGACCCAGTACTTC. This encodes CASEMSRQETQYF.

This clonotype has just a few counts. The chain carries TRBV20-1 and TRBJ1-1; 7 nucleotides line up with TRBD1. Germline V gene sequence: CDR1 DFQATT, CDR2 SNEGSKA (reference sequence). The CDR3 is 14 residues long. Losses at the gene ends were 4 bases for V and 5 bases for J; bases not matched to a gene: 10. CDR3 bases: TGCAGTGCTACAACAGGGGCCCAGGCGACTGAAGCTTTCTTT. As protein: CSATTGAQATEAFF.

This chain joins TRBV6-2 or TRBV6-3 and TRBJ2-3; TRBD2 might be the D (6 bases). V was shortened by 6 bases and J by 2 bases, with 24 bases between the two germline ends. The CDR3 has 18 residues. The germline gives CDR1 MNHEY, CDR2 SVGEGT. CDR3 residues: CASSYNWRGEGSTDTQYF. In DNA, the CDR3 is TGTGCCAGCAGCTACAACTGGCGGGGAGAGGGGTCCACAGATACGCAGTATTTT.

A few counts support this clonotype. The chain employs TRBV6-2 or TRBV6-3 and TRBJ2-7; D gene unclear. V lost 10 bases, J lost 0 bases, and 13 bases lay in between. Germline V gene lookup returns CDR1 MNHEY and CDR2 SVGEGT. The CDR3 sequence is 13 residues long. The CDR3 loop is CAIGQDDSYEQYF. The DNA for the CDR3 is TGTGCCATCGGCCAGGACGACTCCTACGAGCAGTACTTC.

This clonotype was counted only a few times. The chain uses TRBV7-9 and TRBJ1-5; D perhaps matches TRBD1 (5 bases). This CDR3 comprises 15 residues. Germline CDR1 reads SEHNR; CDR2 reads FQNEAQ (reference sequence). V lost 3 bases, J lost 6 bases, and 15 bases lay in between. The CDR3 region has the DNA TGTGCCAGCAGCTTCGGAGGGGAAGAGGGTCAGCCCCAGCATTTT. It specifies CASSFGGEEGQPQHF.

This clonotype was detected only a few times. CDR3 amino acids: CASSPRGEGIAKNIQYF. For the CDR3, the DNA is TGTGCCAGCAGCCCCAGGGGGGAGGGGATAGCCAAAAACATTCAGTACTTC. The J gene is TRBJ2-4, the V gene TRBV28; D may match TRBD1 or TRBD2 (7 bases each). This CDR3 has 17 amino acids. The V gene's germline CDR1 is MDHEN and CDR2 SYDVKM. V lost 6 bases and J lost 0, with 18 bases in between.

The CDR3 protein is CASIWQGRGENTGELFF. As DNA, the CDR3 is TGTGCCAGCATTTGGCAGGGAAGGGGGGAGAACACCGGGGAGCTGTTTTTT. The chain uses TRBV28 and TRBJ2-2; either TRBD1 or TRBD2 may fit D (6 bases each). V lost 7 bases and J lost 1, with 19 bases in between. Germline values: CDR1 MDHEN, CDR2 SYDVKM. The CDR3 covers 17 residues.

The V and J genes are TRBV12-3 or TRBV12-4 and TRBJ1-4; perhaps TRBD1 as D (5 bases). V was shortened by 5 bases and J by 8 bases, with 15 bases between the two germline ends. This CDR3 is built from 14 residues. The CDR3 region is CASSPQVLGEKLFF. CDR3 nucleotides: TGTGCCAGCAGTCCACAGGTCCTGGGGGAAAAACTGTTTTTT.

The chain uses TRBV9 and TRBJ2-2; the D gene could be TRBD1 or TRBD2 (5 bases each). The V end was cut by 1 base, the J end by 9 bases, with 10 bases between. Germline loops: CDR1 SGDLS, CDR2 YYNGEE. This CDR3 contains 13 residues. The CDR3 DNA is TGTGCCAGCAGCGTACCCGGGGACCGGGAGCTGTTTTTT. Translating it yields CASSVPGDRELFF.

CDR3 loop: CSARDRPGLPYNEQFF. The DNA for the CDR3 is TGCAGTGCTAGAGATCGGCCGGGACTACCTTACAATGAGCAGTTCTTC. The V and J genes are TRBV20-1 and TRBJ2-1; 7 positions match TRBD2. The V gene end was trimmed by 0 bases and the J gene end by 4 bases; junction bases not matched to a gene: 9. The CDR3 covers 16 residues. CDR1 DFQATT and CDR2 SNEGSKA come from the germline V gene (reference sequence).

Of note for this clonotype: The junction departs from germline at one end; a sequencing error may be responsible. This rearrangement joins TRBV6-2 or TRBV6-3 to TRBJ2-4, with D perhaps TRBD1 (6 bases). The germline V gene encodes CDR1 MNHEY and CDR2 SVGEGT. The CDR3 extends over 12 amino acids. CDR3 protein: CASSSLDRIPDF. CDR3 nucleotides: TGTGCCAGCAGTTCCCTCGACAGGATTCCCGACTTC.

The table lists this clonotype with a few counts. DNA of the CDR3: TGTGCCAGCAGCTTAGCTGGCCAGGGCTCCTACAATGAGCAGTTCTTC. Its protein is CASSLAGQGSYNEQFF. V gene TRBV7-6 combines with J gene TRBJ2-1; D is perhaps TRBD1 (5 bases). CDR3 size: 16 residues. The V end lost 0 bases, the J end lost 0 bases, and 9 bases lay between the germline ends. Per germline, CDR1 SGHVS and CDR2 FNYEAQ.

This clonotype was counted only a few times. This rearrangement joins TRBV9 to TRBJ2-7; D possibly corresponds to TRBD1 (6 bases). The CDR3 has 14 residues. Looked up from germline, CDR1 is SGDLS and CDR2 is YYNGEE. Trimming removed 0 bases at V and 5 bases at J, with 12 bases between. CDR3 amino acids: CASSVAGQPHEQYF. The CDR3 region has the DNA TGTGCCAGCAGCGTAGCGGGACAACCCCACGAGCAGTACTTC. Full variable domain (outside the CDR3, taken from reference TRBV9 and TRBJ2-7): DSGVTQTPKHLITATGQRVTLRCSPRSGDLSVYWYQQSLDQGLQFLIQYYNGEERAKGNILERFSAQQFPDLHSELNLSSLELGDSALYFCASSVAGQPHEQYFGPGTRLTVT.

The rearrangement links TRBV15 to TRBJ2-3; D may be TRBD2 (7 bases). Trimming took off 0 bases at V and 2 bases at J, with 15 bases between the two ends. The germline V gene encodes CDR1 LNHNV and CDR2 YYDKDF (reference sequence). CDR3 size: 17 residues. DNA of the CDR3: TGTGCCACCAGCAGAGAAGGGGGGGAAATAAACACAGATACGCAGTATTTT. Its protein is CATSREGGEINTDTQYF. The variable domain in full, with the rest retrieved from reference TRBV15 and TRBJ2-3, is DAMVIQNPRYQVTQFGKPVTLSCSQTLNHNVMYWYQQKSSQAPKLLFHYYDKDFNNEADTPDNFQSRRPNTSFCFLDIRSPGLGDTAMYLCATSREGGEINTDTQYFGPGTRLTVL.

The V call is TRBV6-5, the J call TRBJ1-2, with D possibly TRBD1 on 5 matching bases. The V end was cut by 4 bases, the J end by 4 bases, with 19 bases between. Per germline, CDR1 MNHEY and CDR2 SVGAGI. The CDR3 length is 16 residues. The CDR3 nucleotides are TGTGCCAGCAGTTTGGGGGTATGGGGCGCGGGCTATGGCTACACCTTC. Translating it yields CASSLGVWGAGYGYTF.

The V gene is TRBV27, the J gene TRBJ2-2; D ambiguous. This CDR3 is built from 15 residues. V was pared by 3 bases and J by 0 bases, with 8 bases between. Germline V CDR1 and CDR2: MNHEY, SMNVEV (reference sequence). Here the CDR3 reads CASSFSRPNTGELFF. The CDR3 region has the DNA TGTGCCAGCAGTTTCTCGCGGCCGAACACCGGGGAGCTGTTTTTT.

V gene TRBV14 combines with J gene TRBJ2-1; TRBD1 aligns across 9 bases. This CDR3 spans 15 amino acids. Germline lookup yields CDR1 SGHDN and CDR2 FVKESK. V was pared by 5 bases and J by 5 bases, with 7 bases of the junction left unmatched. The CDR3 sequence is CASSSGQGGDNEQFF. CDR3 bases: TGTGCCAGCAGCTCGGGACAGGGAGGTGACAATGAGCAGTTCTTC.

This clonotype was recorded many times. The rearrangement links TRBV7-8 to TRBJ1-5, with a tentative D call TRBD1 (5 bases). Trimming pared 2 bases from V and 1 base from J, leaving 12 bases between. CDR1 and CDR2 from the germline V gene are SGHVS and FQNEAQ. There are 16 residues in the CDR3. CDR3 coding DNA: TGTGCCAGCAGCTTAATCGGGGGTGGGAGCAATCAGCCCCAGCATTTT. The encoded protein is CASSLIGGGSNQPQHF.

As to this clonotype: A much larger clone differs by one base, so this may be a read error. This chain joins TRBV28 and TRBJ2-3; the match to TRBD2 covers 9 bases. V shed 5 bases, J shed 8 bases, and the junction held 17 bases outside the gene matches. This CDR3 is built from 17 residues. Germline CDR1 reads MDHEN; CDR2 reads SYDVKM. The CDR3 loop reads CASSRPQGSGGKGTQYF. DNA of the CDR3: TGTGCCAGCAGTCGCCCGCAGGGTAGCGGGGGAAAAGGTACGCAGTATTTT.

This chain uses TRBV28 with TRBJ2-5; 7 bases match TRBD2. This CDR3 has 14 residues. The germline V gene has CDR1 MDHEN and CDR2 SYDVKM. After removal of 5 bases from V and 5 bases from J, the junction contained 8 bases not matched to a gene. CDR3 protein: CASSPSGGFETQYF. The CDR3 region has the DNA TGTGCCAGCAGTCCTTCGGGGGGTTTCGAGACCCAGTACTTC.

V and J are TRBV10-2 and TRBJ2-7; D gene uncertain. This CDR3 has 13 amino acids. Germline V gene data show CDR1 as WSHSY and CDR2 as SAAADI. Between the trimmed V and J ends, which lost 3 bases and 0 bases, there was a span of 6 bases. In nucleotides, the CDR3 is TGCGCCAGCAGTGACTCATACTCCTACGAGCAGTACTTC. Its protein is CASSDSYSYEQYF.